This T cell receptor beta chain was identified during a study of regulatory T cells in long-lasting Graves disease. Sequencing libraries for TCR beta were prepared with iRepertoire HTBI primers and Arm-PCR of CDR3 regions. MiXCR, applied by TCRdb to the multiplex PCR reads, yields one record per CDR3 protein. The sample shows some 400,000 distinct CDR3 sequences, 15% of them seen only once. CDR1 ENHRY and CDR2 SYGVKD come from the germline V gene. V lost 0 bases to trimming and J lost 0 bases, with 8 bases between them. The CDR3 is made up of 15 amino acids. As to time point: newly diagnosed GD, antithyroid drugs for less than 3 months. Extracted PBMC RNA gave rise to the TCR library. This clonotype has a handful of counts. This sample was also put to use in a study of T cells in Graves' hyperthyroidism and ophthalmopathy.

The rearrangement links TRBV10-3 to TRBJ1-2; D is unresolved. Source: peripheral blood mononuclear cells (PBMCs), taken at new diagnosis, from a patient treated with antithyroid drugs. This TCR was sampled from a woman aged 25 to 45 with Graves disease. CDR3 residues: CAISESGGTNYGYTF. The CDR3 coding sequence is TGTGCCATCAGTGAGTCCGGTGGGACTAACTATGGCTACACCTTC.